This entry concerns a single T cell receptor (beta chain). Antigen: not known. These data originate in a study of CD8+CD57+ T cells in acquired aplastic anemia. The germline V and J ends were trimmed by 3 bases and 7 bases, with 12 bases remaining between them. The CDR3 is 13 residues long. CDR1 and CDR2 (germline): LNHDA, SQIVND (reference sequence). It was patients with CD8+CD57+ cell expansion by flow cytometry who were chosen for sequencing. It was genomic DNA that served as the template for profiling TCR beta VDJ and CDR3. TCRdb ran MiXCR on the reads and lists one entry per CDR3 protein. There are more than 150,000 distinct CDR3 sequences in the sample; roughly 45% occur only once, and 3% to 4% lies in the top ten. Notes on the study in general: Shared by patients and controls, 25 to 30 CD8+ CDR3s were abundant in patients.

The chain recombines TRBV19 with TRBJ1-2, with no clear D. Specimen: sorted CD4+, CD8+, or CD8+CD57+ T cells (not recorded which) from PBMCs. This TCR came from a human donor with aplastic anemia. The CDR3 nucleotides are TGTGCCAGTAGTATTCCCGGGATGGGTGGCTACACCTTC. Translating it yields CASSIPGMGGYTF. Combining the CDR3 with reference TRBV19 and TRBJ1-2 gives the whole variable domain DGGITQSPKYLFRKEGQNVTLSCEQNLNHDAMYWYRQDPGQGLRLIYYSQIVNDFQKGDIAEGYSVSREKKESFPLTVTSAQKNPTAFYLCASSIPGMGGYTFGSGTRLTVV.